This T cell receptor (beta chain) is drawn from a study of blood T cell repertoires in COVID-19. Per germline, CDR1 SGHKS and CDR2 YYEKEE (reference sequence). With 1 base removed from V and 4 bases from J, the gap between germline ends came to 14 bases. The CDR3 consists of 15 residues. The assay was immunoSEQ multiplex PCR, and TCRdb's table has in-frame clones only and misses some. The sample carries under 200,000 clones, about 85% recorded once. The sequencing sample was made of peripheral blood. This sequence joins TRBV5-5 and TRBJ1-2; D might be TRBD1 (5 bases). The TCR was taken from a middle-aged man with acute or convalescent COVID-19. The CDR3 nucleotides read TGTGCCAGCAGCTTGTCCCCGGGACTACTCTATGGCTACACCTTC. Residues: CASSLSPGLLYGYTF.